This TCR beta chain was identified during a study of blood T cell repertoires in COVID-19. Turning to the study itself: Acute and convalescent COVID-19 specimens originated in the United States, Italy and Spain. From T cells, B-cell-depleted T cells, or PBMCs came the material, which was cDNA or gDNA.

The ends were cut back, 10 bases at V and 0 bases at J, with 13 bases in the middle. This CDR3 is built from 13 residues. Per the authors' pipeline: Reference gene primers were amplified, and this amplification served to estimate nucleated cell counts. Assay used: immunoSEQ multiplex PCR; TCRdb lists only in-frame clones, some missing. V, J and clone size reflect that table, while D and trimming were determined from the DNA. Among about 100,000 clones listed, around four fifths were seen once. This TCR derives from a man aged 50 to 59 with active or convalescent COVID-19. Sequenced: peripheral blood. This rearrangement joins TRBV6-7 to TRBJ2-7; D gene uncertain. TRBV6-7 belongs to the ORF category, with a function that is uncertain. Here the CDR3 DNA reads TGTGCCACCCGCACCCACAGCTCCTACGAGCAGTACTTC. Translation gives CATRTHSSYEQYF.